The 17 T cell receptor beta chains given below trace back to one sample, sequenced in a study of breast tumors, draining lymph nodes, adjacent tissues. Samples came from axillary lymph nodes draining the breast cancer. One entry per CDR3 protein results from TCRdb running MiXCR on the multiplex PCR reads. The sample holds 150,000 to 200,000 distinct CDR3 sequences, 30% to 35% seen once. The sample was axillary lymph node tissue. These receptors originate from a female donor with breast cancer. Some clones in this sample may be carry-over from other donors' samples.

Notes on this clonotype: Just one base apart from a much larger clone, this may be a read error. The chain links TRBV5-4 to TRBJ1-3; maybe TRBD1 (5 bases). The CDR3 runs 15 residues. Germline V lookup: CDR1 SGHNT, CDR2 YYREEE (reference sequence). Trimming shortened V by 4 bases and J by 4 bases, and 15 bases separated the two germline ends. The CDR3 is CASSLGGASGNTIYF. The CDR3 nucleotides read TGTGCCAGCAGCCTTGGAGGGGCATCAGGAAACACCATATATTTT.

This clonotype was counted many times. The rearrangement uses TRBV7-3 and TRBJ2-1, with D perhaps TRBD2 (6 bases). The CDR3 is 13 residues long. Germline CDR1 SGHTA, CDR2 FQGTGA. V lost 2 bases and J lost 8, with 10 bases in between. The CDR3 is CASSLRTMDEQFF. Written as DNA, the CDR3 is TGTGCCAGCAGCTTACGGACTATGGATGAGCAGTTCTTC. Based on the CDR3 plus reference TRBV7-3 and TRBJ2-1, the full variable domain is GAGVSQTPSNKVTEKGKYVELRCDPISGHTALYWYRQSLGQGPEFLIYFQGTGAADDSGLPNDRFFAVRPEGSVSTLKIQRTERGDSAVYLCASSLRTMDEQFFGPGTRLTVL.

Turning to this clonotype: Being one base from a much bigger clone, this may be a read error. This CDR3 fails to terminate in the conserved phenylalanine or tryptophan, so it likely reflects a read error. The chain combines TRBV29-1 with TRBJ1-1; D ambiguous. Germline CDR1 SQVTM, CDR2 ANQGSEA. This CDR3 spans 12 amino acids. Trimming took 4 bases from V and 2 from J, leaving 8 bases between them. The CDR3 bases are TGCAGCGTTGTCTGGTCTAACACTGAAGCTTTCTCT. Translated: CSVVWSNTEAFS.

The chain is built from TRBV5-6 and TRBJ2-5, with a possible D match to TRBD1 (6 bases). The CDR3 runs to 12 residues. Trimming removed 4 bases at V and 5 bases at J, with 9 bases between. In germline, CDR1 is SGHDT, CDR2 YYEEEE. CDR3 loop: CASSARGETQYF. Here the CDR3 DNA reads TGTGCCAGCAGCGCGAGGGGGGAGACCCAGTACTTC.

The V gene is TRBV9, the J gene TRBJ1-4; 9 bases align to TRBD1. The CDR3 sequence is 15 residues long. V lost 3 bases, J lost 8 bases, and 8 bases stayed unmatched. Per germline, CDR1 SGDLS and CDR2 YYNGEE. The CDR3 region is CASSDPTGGVEKLFF. CDR3 coding DNA: TGTGCCAGCAGCGACCCGACAGGGGGTGTAGAAAAACTGTTTTTT.

Concerning this clonotype: Compared with germline, one end of the junction differs, possibly owing to a read error. V gene TRBV19 combines with J gene TRBJ2-4; D not resolved. CDR3 length equals 17 residues. Germline CDR1 is LNHDA and CDR2 is SQIVND (reference sequence). The CDR3 is CASSGPASPQAKNIQSF. The CDR3 nucleotides read TGTGCCAGTAGTGGCCCCGCGTCCCCCCAAGCCAAAAACATTCAGTCCTTC.

At least ten counts were recorded for this clonotype. This chain joins TRBV9 and TRBJ2-7; the D is unclear. CDR1 and CDR2 from the germline V gene are SGDLS and YYNGEE. Trimming shortened V by 0 bases and J by 3 bases, and 7 bases separated the two germline ends. This CDR3 spans 13 amino acids. CDR3 DNA: TGTGCCAGCAGCGTAGATTTGGACTACGAGCAGTACTTC. Translating it yields CASSVDLDYEQYF. Based on the CDR3 plus reference TRBV9 and TRBJ2-7, the full variable domain is DSGVTQTPKHLITATGQRVTLRCSPRSGDLSVYWYQQSLDQGLQFLIQYYNGEERAKGNILERFSAQQFPDLHSELNLSSLELGDSALYFCASSVDLDYEQYFGPGTRLTVT.

This chain uses TRBV7-2 with TRBJ1-3, with a tentative D call TRBD1 (6 bases). Trimming took off 8 bases at V and 5 bases at J, with 19 bases between the two ends. In germline, CDR1 is SGHTA, CDR2 FQGNSA. CDR3 length equals 15 residues. The CDR3 protein is CASSLGAGARNTIYF. CDR3 nucleotide sequence: TGTGCCAGCTCCCTCGGGGCAGGGGCTCGAAACACCATATATTTT.

Many counts were recorded for this clonotype. Here the CDR3 DNA reads TGTGCCATCTGGGAGCCAGATACTAGCACAGATACGCAGTATTTT. This sequence encodes CAIWEPDTSTDTQYF. The chain is built from TRBV10-3 and TRBJ2-3, with D tentatively TRBD2 (5 bases). The V gene lost 8 bases and the J gene lost 0 bases, with 15 bases spanning the gap. Germline assignment: CDR1 ENHRY and CDR2 SYGVKD. The CDR3 covers 15 residues.

In this sample, this clonotype turned up many times. CDR3: CASSWGTAAYEQYF. In DNA form, the CDR3 reads TGTGCCAGCAGCTGGGGGACGGCAGCCTACGAGCAGTACTTC. The J gene is TRBJ2-7, the V gene TRBV5-6; TRBD1 or TRBD2 may be the D gene (5 bases each). V was pared by 3 bases and J by 2 bases, with 12 bases between. The germline V gene encodes CDR1 SGHDT and CDR2 YYEEEE. This CDR3 is 14 amino acids long.

This clonotype occurred many times. The chain has TRBV6-5 and TRBJ1-5; possibly TRBD1 for D (5 bases). Trimming cost V 10 bases and J 2 bases, with 12 bases left between them. The V gene's germline CDR1 is MNHEY and CDR2 SVGAGI. This CDR3 spans 13 amino acids. The CDR3, as DNA: TGTGCCACCGGGCGGGGGGGCAATCAGCCCCAGCATTTT. It encodes CATGRGGNQPQHF.

This clonotype was counted ten times or more. The rearrangement links TRBV27 to TRBJ2-3; D unresolved. The V gene lost 4 bases and the J gene lost 2 bases, with 13 bases spanning the gap. The germline CDR1 and CDR2 sequences are MNHEY and SMNVEV (reference sequence). The length of the CDR3 is 15 residues. The CDR3 nucleotides read TGTGCCAGCAGTTCCTCCTTAACCACCACAGATACGCAGTATTTT. Its protein is CASSSSLTTTDTQYF.

In this sample, this clonotype turned up a few times. A much larger clone lies one base from this, so it may be a read error. This chain connects TRBV12-3 or TRBV12-4 to TRBJ2-1, with D possibly TRBD2 on 5 matching bases. CDR3 size: 14 residues. The V end lost 3 bases, the J end lost 10 bases, and 16 bases lay between the germline ends. The CDR3 loop is CASSFGGPSKEQFF. Written as DNA, the CDR3 is TGTGCCAGCAGTTTCGGAGGTCCGTCTAAAGAGCAGTTCTTC.

V gene TRBV20-1 combines with J gene TRBJ2-2; a possible D gene is TRBD2 (5 bases). This CDR3 comprises 14 residues. V dropped 3 bases and J dropped 5 bases, with 13 bases sitting between them. Germline V gene data show CDR1 as DFQATT and CDR2 as SNEGSKA (reference sequence). CDR3 coding DNA: TGCAGTGCTAGTAGCCCCCGAGGGACCGGGGAGCTGTTTTTT. This translates into CSASSPRGTGELFF.

The table lists this clonotype with many counts. V gene TRBV19 combines with J gene TRBJ1-2; TRBD1 agrees at 8 bases. CDR1 LNHDA and CDR2 SQIVND come from the germline V gene (reference sequence). The CDR3 extends over 14 amino acids. V was clipped by 6 bases and J by 2 bases; unmatched bases: 5. The CDR3: CASSRDRTNYGYTF. The DNA for the CDR3 is TGTGCCAGTAGCCGGGACAGGACCAACTATGGCTACACCTTC.

About this clonotype: A much more abundant neighbour one base away suggests this may be a read error. This chain links TRBV10-3 with TRBJ2-7, with TRBD2 matching over 8 bases. Germline CDR1 and CDR2: ENHRY and SYGVKD. The length of the CDR3 is 13 residues. DNA for the CDR3: TGTGCCAGCGCAAGCGGGAGCTCCCACGAGCAGTACTTC. Encoded protein: CASASGSSHEQYF.

This clonotype was seen many times. The chain couples TRBV12-3 or TRBV12-4 to TRBJ2-7; 9 bases fit TRBD1. Trimming took 6 bases from V and 7 from J; bases not matched to a gene: 13. The CDR3 runs to 15 residues. CDR3 bases: TGTGCCAGCAGCCGAACAGGGGGCGCTTCTTGGGAGCAGTACTTC. Its protein is CASSRTGGASWEQYF.